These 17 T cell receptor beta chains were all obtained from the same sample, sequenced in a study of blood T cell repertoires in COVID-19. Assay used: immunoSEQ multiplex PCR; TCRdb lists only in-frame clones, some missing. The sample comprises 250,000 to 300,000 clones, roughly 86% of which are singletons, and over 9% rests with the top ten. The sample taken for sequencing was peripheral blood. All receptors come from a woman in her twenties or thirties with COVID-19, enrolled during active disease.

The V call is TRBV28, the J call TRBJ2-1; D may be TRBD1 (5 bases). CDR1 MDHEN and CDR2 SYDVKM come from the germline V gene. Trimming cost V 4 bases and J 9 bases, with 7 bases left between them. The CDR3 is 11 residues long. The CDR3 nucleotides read TGTGCCAGCAGTTCTAGGGGTGAGCAGTTCTTC. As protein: CASSSRGEQFF.

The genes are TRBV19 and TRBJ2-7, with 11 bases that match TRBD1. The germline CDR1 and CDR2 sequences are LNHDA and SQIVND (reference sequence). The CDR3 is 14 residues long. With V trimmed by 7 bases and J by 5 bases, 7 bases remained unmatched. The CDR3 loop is CASKKGQGVHEQYF. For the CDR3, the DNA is TGTGCCAGTAAAAAGGGACAGGGGGTACACGAGCAGTACTTC.

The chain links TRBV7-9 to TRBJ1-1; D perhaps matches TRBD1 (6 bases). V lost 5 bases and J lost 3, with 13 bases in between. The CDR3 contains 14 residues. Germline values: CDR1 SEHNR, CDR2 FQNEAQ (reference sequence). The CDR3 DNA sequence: TGTGCCAGCAGCCGAGGGGGTGGGTACACTGAAGCTTTCTTT. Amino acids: CASSRGGGYTEAFF.

This chain's CDR3 is CASSPAFRTGNTEAFF. In DNA form, the CDR3 reads TGTGCCAGCTCACCCGCCTTTCGGACAGGGAACACTGAAGCTTTCTTT. The J gene is TRBJ1-1, the V gene TRBV18; TRBD1 agrees at 7 bases. Germline V gene sequence: CDR1 KGHSH, CDR2 LQKENI. V shed 3 bases and J 1 base; nucleotides not matched to a gene: 8. The CDR3 contains 16 residues.

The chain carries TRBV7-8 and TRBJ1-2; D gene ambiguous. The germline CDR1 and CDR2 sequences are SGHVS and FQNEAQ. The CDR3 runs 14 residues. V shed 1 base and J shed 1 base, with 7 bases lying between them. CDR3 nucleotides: TGTGCCAGCAGCTTAGGGGCGGGTAACTATGGCTACACCTTC. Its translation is CASSLGAGNYGYTF.

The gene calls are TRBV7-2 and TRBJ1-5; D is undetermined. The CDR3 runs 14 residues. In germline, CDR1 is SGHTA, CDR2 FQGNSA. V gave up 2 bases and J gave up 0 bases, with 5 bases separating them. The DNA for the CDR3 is TGTGCCAGCAGCTTATCAAATAGCAATCAGCCCCAGCATTTT. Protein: CASSLSNSNQPQHF.

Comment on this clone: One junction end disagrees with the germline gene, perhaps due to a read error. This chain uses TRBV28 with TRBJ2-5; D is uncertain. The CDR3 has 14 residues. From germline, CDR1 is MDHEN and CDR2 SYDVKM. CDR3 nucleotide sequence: TGTGCCAGCAGTTTGACTGGATACCAGGAGACCCAGTACTTC. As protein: CASSLTGYQETQYF.

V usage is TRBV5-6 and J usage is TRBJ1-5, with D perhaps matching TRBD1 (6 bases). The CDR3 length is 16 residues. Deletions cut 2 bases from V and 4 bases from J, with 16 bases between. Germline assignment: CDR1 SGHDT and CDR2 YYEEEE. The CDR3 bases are TGTGCCAGCAGCTTAGGGGGAAGGGAAGGGAATCAGCCCCAGCATTTT. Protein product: CASSLGGREGNQPQHF. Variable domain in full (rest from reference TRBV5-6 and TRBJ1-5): DAGVTQSPTHLIKTRGQQVTLRCSPKSGHDTVSWYQQALGQGPQFIFQYYEEEERQRGNFPDRFSGHQFPNYSSELNVNALLLGDSALYLCASSLGGREGNQPQHFGDGTRLSIL.

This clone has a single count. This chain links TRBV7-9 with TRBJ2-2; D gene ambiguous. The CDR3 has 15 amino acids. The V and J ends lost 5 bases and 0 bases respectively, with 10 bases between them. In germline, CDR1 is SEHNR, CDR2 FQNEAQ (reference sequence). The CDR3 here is CASSPLNANTGELFF. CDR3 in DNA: TGTGCCAGCAGCCCTCTAAACGCGAACACCGGGGAGCTGTTTTTT.

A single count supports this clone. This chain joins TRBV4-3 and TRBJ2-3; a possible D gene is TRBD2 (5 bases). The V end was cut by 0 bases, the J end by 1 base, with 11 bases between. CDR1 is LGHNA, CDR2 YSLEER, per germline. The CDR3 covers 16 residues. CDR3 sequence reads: CASSQDSLARTDTQYF. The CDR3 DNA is TGCGCCAGCAGCCAAGATAGTCTAGCCCGCACAGATACGCAGTATTTT.

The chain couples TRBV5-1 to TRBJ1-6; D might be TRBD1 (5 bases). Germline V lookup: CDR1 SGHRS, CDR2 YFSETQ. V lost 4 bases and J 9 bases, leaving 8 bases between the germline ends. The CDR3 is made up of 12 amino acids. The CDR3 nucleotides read TGCGCCAGCAGCCCGGACATTTCACCCCTCCACTTT. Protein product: CASSPDISPLHF.

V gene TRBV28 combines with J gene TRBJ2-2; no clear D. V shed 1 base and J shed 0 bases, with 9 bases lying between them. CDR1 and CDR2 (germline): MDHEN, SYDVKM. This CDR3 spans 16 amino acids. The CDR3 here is CASSLLTKTNTGELFF. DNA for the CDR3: TGTGCCAGCAGTTTATTGACAAAGACGAACACCGGGGAGCTGTTTTTT.

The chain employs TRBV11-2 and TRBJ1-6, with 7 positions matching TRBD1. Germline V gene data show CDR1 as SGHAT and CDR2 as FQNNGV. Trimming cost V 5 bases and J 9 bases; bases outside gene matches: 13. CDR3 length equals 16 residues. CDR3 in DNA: TGTGCCAGCAGCCCACTAAGGACAGGTGCCATTTCACCCCTCCACTTT. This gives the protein CASSPLRTGAISPLHF.

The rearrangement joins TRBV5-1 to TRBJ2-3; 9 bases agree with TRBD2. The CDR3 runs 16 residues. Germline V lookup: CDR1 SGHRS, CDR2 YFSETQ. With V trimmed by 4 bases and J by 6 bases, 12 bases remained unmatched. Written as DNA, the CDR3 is TGCGCCAGCAGCCCCCACGGGGGCGCGGGAGGGGATACGCAGTATTTT. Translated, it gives CASSPHGGAGGDTQYF.

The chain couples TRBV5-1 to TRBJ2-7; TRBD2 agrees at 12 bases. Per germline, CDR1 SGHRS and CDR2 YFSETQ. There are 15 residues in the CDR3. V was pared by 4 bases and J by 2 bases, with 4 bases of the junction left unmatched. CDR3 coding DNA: TGCGCCAGCAGCGAGGGACTAGCGGGTGCCTACGAGCAGTACTTC. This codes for CASSEGLAGAYEQYF.

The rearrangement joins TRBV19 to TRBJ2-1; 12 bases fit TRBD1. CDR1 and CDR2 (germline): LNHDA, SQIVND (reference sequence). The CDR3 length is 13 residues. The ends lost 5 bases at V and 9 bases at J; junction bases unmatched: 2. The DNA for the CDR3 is TGTGCCAGTAGTGGGACAGGGGGCTCTGAGCAGTTCTTC. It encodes CASSGTGGSEQFF.

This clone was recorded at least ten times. The CDR3 sequence is CAWRRTADTSYEQYF. For the CDR3, the DNA is TGTGCCTGGAGGAGGACAGCGGACACCTCCTACGAGCAGTACTTC. V is TRBV30 and J is TRBJ2-7; tentatively, D is TRBD1 (6 bases). The germline V gene encodes CDR1 GTSNPN and CDR2 SVGIG (reference sequence). This CDR3 comprises 15 residues. Trimming cost V 3 bases and J 0 bases, with 15 bases left between them. The complete variable domain, with remaining parts taken from reference TRBV30 and TRBJ2-7, reads SQTIHQWPATLVQPVGSPLSLECTVEGTSNPNLYWYRQAAGRGLQLLFYSVGIGQISSEVPQNLSASRPQDRQFILSSKKLLLSDSGFYLCAWRRTADTSYEQYFGPGTRLTVT.